This T cell receptor (beta chain) appears in the sequencing data of a study of metastatic and nonmetastatic thyroid tumors. This clone was seen at least ten times. Its antigen is currently unknown. CDR3 size: 15 residues. CDR1 and CDR2 (germline): SGHAT, FQDESV (reference sequence). Trimming removed 4 bases from V and 5 bases from J; junction bases left unmatched: 8. Authors' processing steps: Building a distant-metastasis classifier for papillary thyroid cancer drew on CDR3 differences across clinicopathological groups. With MiXCR, TCRdb reprocessed the PCR reads. TCRdb's processing, not the authors', yielded these V and J calls. The sample holds about 48,000 clones, over 20% seen once. Patients had received no treatment of any kind before thyroid surgery. Study outcomes and limitations: Malignant thyroid tumors reportedly exceeded benign nodules significantly in TCR beta diversity, with the difference appearing in blood and tumor.

The sequence derives from a male donor with papillary thyroid cancer or a benign thyroid nodule (not recorded which). Some clones in this sample may be carry-over from other donors' samples. V usage is TRBV11-1 and J usage is TRBJ2-5, with 9 bases that match TRBD1. The sequenced material came from blood. CDR3 nucleotides: TGTGCCAGCAGCTCCCGGGACAGGGTGTCGGAGACCCAGTACTTC. Residues: CASSSRDRVSETQYF.